The 29 T cell receptor beta chains below all came from one sample that was sequenced in a study of blood T cell repertoires in COVID-19. Data came from immunoSEQ multiplex PCR; TCRdb stores just in-frame clones and leaves some out. The table shows roughly 700,000 clones, with 75% to 90% occurring only once. The specimen sequenced was peripheral blood. The origin of the receptors is a young woman with acute or convalescent COVID-19.

This clone showed up just once. This sequence joins TRBV2 and TRBJ1-5, with TRBD1 as a possible D gene (5 bases). Between the trimmed V and J ends, which lost 0 bases and 5 bases, there was a span of 14 bases. CDR1 SNHLY and CDR2 FYNNEI come from the germline V gene. The CDR3 totals 16 residues. The CDR3 DNA reads as TGTGCCAGCAGTGAAGCGTGGATAGGGGAGGATCAGCCCCAGCATTTT. Its protein product is CASSEAWIGEDQPQHF.

The chain has TRBV6-5 and TRBJ2-1, with D perhaps matching TRBD1 (5 bases). From germline, CDR1 is MNHEY and CDR2 SVGAGI. The V gene lost 5 bases and the J gene lost 0 bases, with 11 bases spanning the gap. The CDR3 is 15 residues long. CDR3 sequence reads: CASSQQVSSYNEQFF. The DNA of the CDR3 is TGTGCCAGCAGTCAACAGGTGAGCTCCTACAATGAGCAGTTCTTC.

The chain uses TRBV7-8 and TRBJ1-2, with D perhaps matching TRBD1 (6 bases). This CDR3 spans 14 amino acids. Germline assignment: CDR1 SGHVS and CDR2 FQNEAQ. V lost 3 bases, J lost 5 bases, and 13 bases lay in between. CDR3 coding DNA: TGTGCCAGCAGCTTCCGGGACACGGGATATGGCTACACCTTC. It is translated as CASSFRDTGYGYTF. Full variable domain (rest looked up from reference TRBV7-8 and TRBJ1-2): GAGVSQSPRYKVAKRGQDVALRCDPISGHVSLFWYQQALGQGPEFLTYFQNEAQLDKSGLPSDRFFAERPEGSVSTLKIQRTQQEDSAVYLCASSFRDTGYGYTFGSGTRLTVV.

The genes are TRBV6-2 or TRBV6-3 and TRBJ1-1; a possible D gene is TRBD1 (6 bases). Germline values: CDR1 MNHEY, CDR2 SVGEGT. Trimming removed 5 bases from V and 0 bases from J, with 13 bases in between. The CDR3 consists of 15 residues. The CDR3 DNA sequence: TGTGCCAGCAGTCTGTCGACAGGATTGAACACTGAAGCTTTCTTT. Translated: CASSLSTGLNTEAFF.

The chain has TRBV11-3 and TRBJ2-3; 7 bases are shared with TRBD1. Germline V gene lookup returns CDR1 SGHNT and CDR2 YENEEA. The CDR3 sequence is 16 residues long. V lost 5 bases and J lost 0; bases outside the gene matches: 8. As DNA, the CDR3 is TGTGCCAGCAGCAAGGGACAGCGATCTAGCACAGATACGCAGTATTTT. It is translated as CASSKGQRSSTDTQYF.

The chain has TRBV19 and TRBJ1-2, with D tentatively TRBD1 (5 bases). Trimming cost V 3 bases and J 8 bases, with 19 bases left between them. Germline V gene lookup returns CDR1 LNHDA and CDR2 SQIVND (reference sequence). This CDR3 has 15 amino acids. The CDR3: CASSISPVGEGGYTF. CDR3 sequence (DNA): TGTGCCAGTAGTATCTCACCGGTAGGGGAAGGCGGCTACACCTTC.

This clone was observed once. This chain uses TRBV25-1 with TRBJ1-1; TRBD1 matches 7 bases. This CDR3 has 15 residues. J lost 4 bases, V lost 1 base, and 6 bases had no gene match. Germline CDR1 and CDR2: MGHDK and SYGVNS. The CDR3, as DNA: TGTGCCAGCAGTGAATCGACGACAGGGATCACTGAAGCTTTCTTT. This sequence encodes CASSESTTGITEAFF.

This chain joins TRBV27 and TRBJ2-3; 8 bases agree with TRBD2. The CDR3 extends over 16 amino acids. Trimming cost V 4 bases and J 0 bases; bases outside gene matches: 6. Germline V gene data show CDR1 as MNHEY and CDR2 as SMNVEV (reference sequence). For the CDR3, the DNA is TGTGCCAGCAGTTCCCTACCTAGCGGGAGCACAGATACGCAGTATTTT. It is translated as CASSSLPSGSTDTQYF.

The chain employs TRBV4-1 and TRBJ2-7; 10 bases map to TRBD1. The CDR3 has 14 amino acids. The J segment lost 3 bases and the V segment lost 5 bases, leaving 4 bases of the junction unmatched. Germline V gene lookup returns CDR1 MGHRA and CDR2 YSYEKL. The CDR3: CASSNRDRGYEQYF. Here the CDR3 DNA reads TGCGCCAGCAGCAACCGGGACAGGGGCTACGAGCAGTACTTC.

This clone occurred once. The chain links TRBV6-1 to TRBJ1-4; 7 bases are shared with TRBD1. Germline V gives CDR1 MNHNS, CDR2 SASEGT. This CDR3 comprises 16 residues. V lost 2 bases and J lost 5; bases outside the gene matches: 8. CDR3 protein: CASSERWQGVNEKLFF. The CDR3 DNA follows: TGTGCCAGCAGTGAACGATGGCAGGGGGTGAATGAAAAACTGTTTTTT.

The rearrangement uses TRBV5-1 and TRBJ1-2, with 7 bases lining up with TRBD1. Germline CDR1 SGHRS, CDR2 YFSETQ. The CDR3 extends over 13 amino acids. The J segment lost 5 bases and the V segment lost 2 bases, leaving 3 bases of the junction unmatched. The CDR3 is CASSLGTEYGYTF. The CDR3, as DNA: TGCGCCAGCAGCTTAGGGACAGAGTATGGCTACACCTTC.

The genes are TRBV2 and TRBJ2-7; the D gene is possibly TRBD2 (5 bases). The germline gives CDR1 SNHLY, CDR2 FYNNEI. The CDR3 runs to 10 residues. Trimming shortened V by 4 bases and J by 7 bases, and 5 bases separated the two germline ends. The CDR3 nucleotides are TGTGCCAGCAGTGGGAGGGAGCAGTACTTC. This gives the protein CASSGREQYF. The entire variable domain, with the rest obtained from reference TRBV2 and TRBJ2-7, is as follows: EPEVTQTPSHQVTQMGQEVILRCVPISNHLYFYWYRQILGQKVEFLVSFYNNEISEKSEIFDDQFSVERPDGSNFTLKIRSTKLEDSAMYFCASSGREQYFGPGTRLTVT.

The V gene is TRBV12-2, the J gene TRBJ1-5; the table's D call, TRBD1, was not checked against the DNA. TRBV12-2 is a listed pseudogene. The CDR3 is 16 amino acids. Written as DNA, the CDR3 is TGTGCAAGTCGCTTAGTCGAGACAGGAGACAATCAGCCCCAGCATTTT. This codes for CASRLVETGDNQPQHF.

The chain has TRBV6-5 and TRBJ1-1; 8 bases fit TRBD1. The CDR3 runs to 13 residues. V dropped 2 bases and J dropped 7; count of bases not matched to a gene: 3. CDR1 MNHEY and CDR2 SVGAGI come from the germline V gene. Written as DNA, the CDR3 is TGTGCCAGCAGTTACACGACAGGGGATGAAGCTTTCTTT. This sequence encodes CASSYTTGDEAFF.

J is TRBJ1-1 and V is TRBV5-1, with 7 bases identical to TRBD1. V gave up 3 bases and J gave up 7 bases; unmatched junction bases: 6. The CDR3 sequence is 13 residues long. The V gene's germline CDR1 is SGHRS and CDR2 YFSETQ. The CDR3 coding sequence is TGCGCCAGCAGCTCCGACAGGGTACATGAAGCTTTCTTT. Its protein is CASSSDRVHEAFF.

The chain couples TRBV15 to TRBJ1-2, with 9 bases aligning to TRBD1. The V segment lost 9 bases and the J segment 4 bases; nucleotides outside the gene matches: 15. CDR1 and CDR2 from the germline V gene are LNHNV and YYDKDF (reference sequence). This CDR3 is built from 16 residues. In nucleotides, the CDR3 is TGTGCCACTAGACGGGGGACAGGGATTATTCCCTATGGCTACACCTTC. It is translated as CATRRGTGIIPYGYTF. Drawing the rest from reference TRBV15 and TRBJ1-2, the complete variable domain is DAMVIQNPRYQVTQFGKPVTLSCSQTLNHNVMYWYQQKSSQAPKLLFHYYDKDFNNEADTPDNFQSRRPNTSFCFLDIRSPGLGDTAMYLCATRRGTGIIPYGYTFGSGTRLTVV.

This chain connects TRBV9 to TRBJ1-3; 8 bases map to TRBD1. Germline assignment: CDR1 SGDLS and CDR2 YYNGEE. After removal of 4 bases from V and 0 bases from J, the junction contained 3 bases not matched to a gene. The CDR3 covers 15 residues. CDR3 coding DNA: TGTGCCAGCAGCATAACAGGGGGCTCTGGAAACACCATATATTTT. It translates to CASSITGGSGNTIYF.

The chain is built from TRBV25-1 and TRBJ1-1, with 7 bases matching TRBD1. CDR1 and CDR2 from the germline V gene are MGHDK and SYGVNS. V shed 2 bases and J 4 bases; nucleotides not matched to a gene: 10. The CDR3 totals 16 residues. CDR3 bases: TGTGCCAGCAGTGAAGTAGAGGGGGCTAAAGGCACTGAAGCTTTCTTT. Encoded protein: CASSEVEGAKGTEAFF.

The CDR3 here is CASSDPRVAGRRTEAFF. DNA for the CDR3: TGTGCCAGCAGTGACCCCCGAGTGGCAGGAAGGAGGACTGAAGCTTTCTTT. This chain connects TRBV6-1 to TRBJ1-1; D not certain. Trimming pared 3 bases from V and 5 bases from J, leaving 22 bases between. Per germline, CDR1 MNHNS and CDR2 SASEGT. This CDR3 has 17 amino acids.

The CDR3 DNA reads as TGTGCCAGCAGCAAAGGGGGAGGGGCGCACTATGGCTACACCTTC. Protein product: CASSKGGGAHYGYTF. The rearrangement uses TRBV21-1 and TRBJ1-2. TRBV21-1 is reported as a pseudogene. The CDR3 sequence is 15 residues long.

This clone was found a few times. V gene TRBV12-3 or TRBV12-4 combines with J gene TRBJ1-2; D is ambiguous. Deletions cut 7 bases from V and 6 bases from J, with 15 bases between. This CDR3 spans 13 amino acids. CDR3 sequence reads: CASTFSAAHGYTF. The CDR3 nucleotides are TGTGCCAGCACCTTCTCGGCGGCCCATGGCTACACCTTC.

This clone has just a few counts. The chain combines TRBV6-4 with TRBJ2-3, with D unresolved. Germline assignment: CDR1 MRHNA and CDR2 SNTAGT. The V gene lost 2 bases and the J gene lost 7 bases, with 10 bases spanning the gap. The CDR3 contains 13 residues. The DNA for the CDR3 is TGTGCCAGCAGTGACGCCAACCCTAATACGCAGTATTTT. Translating gives CASSDANPNTQYF.

The rearrangement uses TRBV5-1 and TRBJ1-2; 7 bases agree with TRBD1. The V gene's germline CDR1 is SGHRS and CDR2 YFSETQ. CDR3 length equals 14 residues. V was pared by 4 bases and J by 6 bases, with 9 bases of the junction left unmatched. The CDR3 DNA sequence: TGCGCCAGCAGCCGAAAAACAGGGGAGGATGGCTACACCTTC. It specifies CASSRKTGEDGYTF. The full variable domain, rest sourced from reference TRBV5-1 and TRBJ1-2, is KAGVTQTPRYLIKTRGQQVTLSCSPISGHRSVSWYQQTPGQGLQFLFEYFSETQRNKGNFPGRFSGRQFSNSRSEMNVSTLELGDSALYLCASSRKTGEDGYTFGSGTRLTVV.

This chain connects TRBV5-1 to TRBJ1-2; D call uncertain. Germline loops: CDR1 SGHRS, CDR2 YFSETQ. There are 13 residues in the CDR3. V lost 1 base to trimming and J lost 6 bases, with 10 bases between them. In nucleotides, the CDR3 is TGCGCCAGCAGCTTGTGGCAGCGCGATGGCTACACCTTC. Protein product: CASSLWQRDGYTF.

This clone appeared a single time. V usage is TRBV3-1 (or the pseudogene TRBV3-2) and J usage is TRBJ1-6; TRBD1 aligns across 8 bases. Germline V gene data show CDR1 as LGHDT and CDR2 as YNNKEL (reference sequence). The CDR3 is 15 residues long. Trimming cost V 2 bases and J 7 bases; bases outside gene matches: 4. This CDR3 is CASSQQQGVNSPLHF. The CDR3 DNA sequence: TGTGCCAGCAGCCAACAACAGGGGGTAAATTCACCCCTCCACTTT.

CDR3: CASRGQGSAGELFF. Here the CDR3 DNA reads TGTGCCAGCAGAGGACAGGGCAGCGCCGGGGAGCTGTTTTTT. This chain joins TRBV6-5 and TRBJ2-2; 8 bases agree with TRBD1. The germline CDR1 and CDR2 sequences are MNHEY and SVGAGI. This CDR3 is 14 amino acids long. The V segment lost 6 bases and the J segment 6 bases; nucleotides outside the gene matches: 6.

Written as DNA, the CDR3 is TGTGCCAGCAGTGGGATGGGGGAGGCGGGGTATGGCTACACCTTC. This sequence encodes CASSGMGEAGYGYTF. V gene TRBV2 combines with J gene TRBJ1-2, with D possibly matching TRBD1 (5 bases). Trimming left V 4 bases short and J 5 bases short, with 17 bases between. This CDR3 spans 15 amino acids. From germline, CDR1 is SNHLY and CDR2 FYNNEI.

The rearrangement joins TRBV19 to TRBJ1-5; TRBD1 is a possible D gene (6 bases). V lost 0 bases and J lost 9, with 12 bases in between. The CDR3 covers 14 residues. Germline V gives CDR1 LNHDA, CDR2 SQIVND (reference sequence). CDR3 in amino acids: CASSIDWGLAPQHF. CDR3 DNA: TGTGCCAGTAGTATAGACTGGGGGCTGGCGCCCCAGCATTTT.

The chain has TRBV11-2 and TRBJ1-6; 8 nucleotides align to TRBD1. Trimming took 5 bases from V and 8 from J; bases not matched to a gene: 14. CDR1 is SGHAT, CDR2 FQNNGV, per germline. The CDR3 consists of 17 residues. The CDR3 region has the DNA TGTGCCAGCAGCGCCAACCCCAGGGGGCGTTCTGATTCACCCCTCCACTTT. Translation gives CASSANPRGRSDSPLHF.